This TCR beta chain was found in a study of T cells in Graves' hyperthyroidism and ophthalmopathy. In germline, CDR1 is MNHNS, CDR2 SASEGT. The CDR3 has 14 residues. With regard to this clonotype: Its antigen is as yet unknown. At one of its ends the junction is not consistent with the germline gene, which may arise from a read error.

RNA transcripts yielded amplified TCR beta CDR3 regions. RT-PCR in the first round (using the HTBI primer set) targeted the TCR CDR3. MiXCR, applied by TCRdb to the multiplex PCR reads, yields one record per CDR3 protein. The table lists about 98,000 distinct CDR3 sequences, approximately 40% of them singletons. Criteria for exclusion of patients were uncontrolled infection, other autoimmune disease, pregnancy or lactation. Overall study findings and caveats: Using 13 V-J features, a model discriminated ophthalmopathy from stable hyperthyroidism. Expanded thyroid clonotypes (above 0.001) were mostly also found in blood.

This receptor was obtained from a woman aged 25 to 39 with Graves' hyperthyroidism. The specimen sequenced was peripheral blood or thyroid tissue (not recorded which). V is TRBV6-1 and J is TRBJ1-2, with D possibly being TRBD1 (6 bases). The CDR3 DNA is TGTGCCATCAGTGGAGCGGGGGCTAGCTATGGCTACACCTTC. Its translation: CAISGAGASYGYTF.